These T cell receptor beta chains were read from a single sample in a study of T cell changes during pregnancy in multiple sclerosis. The repertoire was sequenced with immunoSEQ multiplex PCR; TCRdb's copy has only in-frame clones and lacks some. Of some 71,000 clones detected, under 95% appear once; the ten largest clones hold roughly 1.5%. Sequenced here: peripheral blood, sampled in the third trimester of pregnancy. The source is a female donor with multiple sclerosis, enrolled in a pregnancy study. The CDR3 runs from the conserved cysteine through the conserved F or W. The order of the fields is J gene, D gene, V gene, clone size, CDR3 DNA, CDR3 protein. The D gene is left open where the match is weak. Size values are once, few and many counts, or a class for expanded clones, and some rows have none.

TRBJ2-3 | TRBD2 | TRBV9 | . | TGTGCCAGCAGCGCCCTAGCGGGGGGCACAGATACGCAGTATTTT | CASSALAGGTDTQYF
TRBJ2-2 | . | TRBV7-9 | . | TGTGCCAGCAGCGATACAGGGAACACCGGGGAGCTGTTTTTT | CASSDTGNTGELFF
TRBJ1-2 | . | TRBV6-5 | . | TGTGCCAGCAGTTACTCGAGGCGAGGGTACGGCTACACCTTC | CASSYSRRGYGYTF
TRBJ2-3 | . | TRBV10-1 | few | TGCGCCAGCAGTGAGCGGGGTCTGCATATTCTAGATACGCAGTATTTT | CASSERGLHILDTQYF
TRBJ1-1 | TRBD1 | TRBV6-6 | . | TGTGCCAGCTCGACAGGGGTCACTGAAGCTTTCTTT | CASSTGVTEAFF
TRBJ2-7 | TRBD2 | TRBV7-8 | . | TGTGCCAGCAGCCACCTCCGGGACTACGCTCTCGAGCAGTACTTC | CASSHLRDYALEQYF
TRBJ2-3 | . | TRBV4-1 | . | TGCGCCAGCAGCCCAAGAAGTGAGGCCGGAGATACGCAGTATTTT | CASSPRSEAGDTQYF
TRBJ1-2 | . | TRBV9 | . | TGTGCCAGCAGCGTTACAGGGAACTATGGCTACACCTTC | CASSVTGNYGYTF
TRBJ1-1 | . | TRBV7-2 | . | TGTGCCAGCAGCTTAATTCTCGGGATTGAAGCTTTCTTT | CASSLILGIEAFF
TRBJ2-1 | TRBD2 | TRBV27 | . | TGTGCCAGCAAGGTGGGACTAGCGGGTGCGGAGCAGTTCTTC | CASKVGLAGAEQFF
TRBJ1-5 | TRBD1 | TRBV15 | . | TGTGCCACCAGCAGGGTAGCGGGACAGCCTAAACAGCCCCAGCATTTT | CATSRVAGQPKQPQHF
TRBJ1-5 | . | TRBV2 | . | TGTGCCAGCAGTGAAGCGTTAACGGATCAGCCCCAGCATTTT | CASSEALTDQPQHF
TRBJ1-2 | TRBD1 | TRBV5-4 | . | TGTGCCAGCAGCGGGGACAGGGGGTTGCACTATGGCTACACCTTC | CASSGDRGLHYGYTF
TRBJ2-2 | . | TRBV7-6 | . | TGTGCCAGCAGCCTCCAGTACACCGGGGAGCTGTTTTTT | CASSLQYTGELFF
TRBJ2-2 | . | TRBV2 | . | TGTGCCAGCACTAAGACAGACACCGGGGAGCTGTTTTTT | CASTKTDTGELFF
TRBJ1-5 | TRBD1 | TRBV2 | . | TGTGCCAGCAGTAACGACAGGGGGCGGGATCAGCCCCAGCATTTT | CASSNDRGRDQPQHF
TRBJ1-3 | . | TRBV11-2 | . | TGTGCCAGCAGCTTATACCAGGGTAACACCATATATTTT | CASSLYQGNTIYF
TRBJ2-5 | . | TRBV7-2 | . | TGTGCCAGCAGCCCGCAACCAGGGGAGACCCAGTACTTC | CASSPQPGETQYF
TRBJ2-1 | TRBD2 | TRBV6-4 | . | TGTGCCAGCAGTGATGGGACTAGCGGGGTCGATGAGCAGTTCTTC | CASSDGTSGVDEQFF
TRBJ1-3 | . | TRBV29-1 | . | TGCAGCGTTGAAGGGGAGGGAAACACCATATATTTT | CSVEGEGNTIYF
TRBJ1-1 | TRBD1 | TRBV30 | . | TGTGCCTGGACAGGGGGGTTTGAAGCTTTCTTT | CAWTGGFEAFF
TRBJ2-7 | . | TRBV11-2 | . | TGTGCCAGCAGCTCTATTGCCTACGAGCAGTACTTC | CASSSIAYEQYF
TRBJ2-2 | . | TRBV9 | once | TGTGCCAGCAGCGTACTTGTCGGGGAGCTGTTTTTT | CASSVLVGELFF
TRBJ2-1 | TRBD1 | TRBV7-9 | . | TGTGCCAGCGGAACCCGGGGGACAGGGTCCGTAAATGAGCAGTTCTTC | CASGTRGTGSVNEQFF
TRBJ2-3 | TRBD2 | TRBV4-2 | . | TGTGCCAGCAGCCAAGGGATAGCGGGGATCACAGATACGCAGTATTTT | CASSQGIAGITDTQYF
TRBJ1-6 | TRBD1 | TRBV7-8 | . | TGTGCCAGCAGCTTAGCGATAGGGACAGTCGATAATTCACCCCTCCACTTT | CASSLAIGTVDNSPLHF
TRBJ2-1 | . | TRBV7-2 | . | TGTGCCAGCAGTCCCGGGACTCACAACAATGAGCAGTTCTTC | CASSPGTHNNEQFF
TRBJ1-1 | . | TRBV5-6 | . | TGTGCCAGCAGCTTGGCGGGGGGGGGTATGATTACTGAAGCTTTCTTT | CASSLAGGGMITEAFF
TRBJ2-4 | TRBD1 | TRBV2 | . | TGTGCCAGCACACAGGGGGTAGGAGCCAAAAACATTCAGTACTTC | CASTQGVGAKNIQYF
TRBJ1-6 | . | TRBV6-1 | . | TGTGCCAGCAGTGAAGCGGAGAATTCACCCCTCCACTTT | CASSEAENSPLHF
TRBJ1-2 | . | TRBV20-1 | . | TGCAGTCCGGGGATTCACTATGGCTACACCTTC | CSPGIHYGYTF
TRBJ2-7 | . | TRBV5-1 | . | TGCGCCAGCAGCCCCGGGTCGTACGAGCAGTACTTC | CASSPGSYEQYF
TRBJ2-7 | TRBD1 | TRBV11-2 | . | TGTGCCAGCAGCCCCATACGGACAGGGAAATCCTACGAGCAGTACTTC | CASSPIRTGKSYEQYF
TRBJ1-1 | TRBD1 | TRBV5-6 | . | TGTGCCAGCAGCCGAACAGGGGGCGGTGAAGCTTTCTTT | CASSRTGGGEAFF
TRBJ1-5 | . | TRBV5-1 | . | TGCGCCAGCAGCCCCAATAGCAATCAGCCCCAGCATTTT | CASSPNSNQPQHF
TRBJ2-3 | TRBD1 | TRBV11-2 | once | TGTGCCAGCAGCCCGGGGGTACAGGGGGGAGCCGATACGCAGTATTTT | CASSPGVQGGADTQYF
TRBJ2-2 | TRBD2 | TRBV10-3 | . | TGTGCCATCAGTGGCCCGGGGGGGCCTAACACCGGGGAGCTGTTTTTT | CAISGPGGPNTGELFF
TRBJ1-2 | TRBD1 | TRBV5-1 | once | TGCGCCAGCAGCTTGGGAACAGGGGGCGTACAGGGCTATGGCTACACCTTC | CASSLGTGGVQGYGYTF
TRBJ2-5 | . | TRBV5-1 | . | TGCGCCAGCAGACAGGGCTTGGGCCAAGAGACCCAGTACTTC | CASRQGLGQETQYF
TRBJ2-3 | TRBD2 | TRBV28 | . | TGTGCCAGCAACATACTAGCGGGGGACTCAGATACGCAGTATTTT | CASNILAGDSDTQYF
TRBJ2-5 | . | TRBV5-1 | . | TGCGCCAGCAGCTTGGCCTGGGCAGCCCAAGAGACCCAGTACTTC | CASSLAWAAQETQYF
TRBJ1-3 | TRBD1 | TRBV9 | . | TGTGCCAGCAGCGTAGCAGGGGGGCATAGCTCTGGAAACACCATATATTTT | CASSVAGGHSSGNTIYF
TRBJ1-5 | . | TRBV30 | once | TGTGCCTGGAGTGTAATGAGTGAGAACCCCCAGCATTTT | CAWSVMSENPQHF